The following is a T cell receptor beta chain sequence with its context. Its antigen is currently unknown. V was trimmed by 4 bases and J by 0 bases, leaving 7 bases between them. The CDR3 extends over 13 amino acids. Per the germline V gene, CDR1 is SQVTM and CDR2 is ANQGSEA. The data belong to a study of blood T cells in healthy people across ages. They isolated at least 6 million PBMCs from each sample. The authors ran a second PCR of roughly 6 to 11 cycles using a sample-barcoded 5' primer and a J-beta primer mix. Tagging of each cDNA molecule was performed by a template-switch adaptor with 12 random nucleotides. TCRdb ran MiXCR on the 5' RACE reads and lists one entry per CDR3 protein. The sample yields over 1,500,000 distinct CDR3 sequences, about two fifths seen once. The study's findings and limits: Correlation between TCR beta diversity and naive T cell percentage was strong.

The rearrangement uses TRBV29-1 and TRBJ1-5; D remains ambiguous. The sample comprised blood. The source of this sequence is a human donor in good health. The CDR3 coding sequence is TGCAGCGTTGGAGAGTCTAGCAATCAGCCCCAGCATTTT. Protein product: CSVGESSNQPQHF.